These 18 T cell receptor beta chains came from one sample sequenced in a study of T cell responses to AZD1222 COVID-19 vaccine. TCRdb's table, derived via immunoSEQ multiplex PCR, lists solely in-frame clones and lacks some. The table has around 120,000 clones, 75% to 85% seen once. The source material was peripheral blood, sampled 28 days after the second AZD1222 dose. These receptors came from an adult who received the AZD1222 COVID-19 vaccine.

Only a few counts were recorded for this clone. The J gene is TRBJ1-1, the V gene TRBV27; D unresolved. The CDR3 extends over 13 amino acids. V lost 3 bases and J 7 bases, leaving 12 bases between the germline ends. Germline CDR1 is MNHEY and CDR2 is SMNVEV (reference sequence). The CDR3 DNA sequence: TGTGCCAGCAGTTTGAGTAGGTCCTTTGAAGCTTTCTTT. Translated: CASSLSRSFEAFF.

As for this clone: Other nucleotide sequences in the sample specify the same CDR3. The chain recombines TRBV3-1 (or the pseudogene TRBV3-2) with TRBJ1-5, with D hard to call. From germline, CDR1 is LGHDT and CDR2 YNNKEL (reference sequence). The germline V and J ends were trimmed by 1 base and 0 bases, with 4 bases remaining between them. The CDR3 totals 14 residues. This chain's CDR3 is CASSQGFSNQPQHF. The CDR3 DNA reads as TGTGCCAGCAGCCAAGGATTTAGCAATCAGCCCCAGCATTTT.

The chain joins TRBV11-2 to TRBJ2-1; D is perhaps TRBD1 or TRBD2 (6 bases each). Looked up from germline, CDR1 is SGHAT and CDR2 is FQNNGV. V dropped 5 bases and J dropped 0 bases, with 14 bases sitting between them. The length of the CDR3 is 16 residues. The CDR3 region is CASSPPGAVSYNEQFF. The CDR3 region has the DNA TGTGCCAGCAGCCCACCGGGGGCGGTCTCCTACAATGAGCAGTTCTTC.

This chain uses TRBV4-3 with TRBJ2-3; 7 nucleotides line up with TRBD2. CDR1 is LGHNA and CDR2 is YSLEER in the germline V gene. The V segment lost 0 bases and the J segment 8 bases; nucleotides outside the gene matches: 8. This CDR3 comprises 15 residues. The CDR3 DNA is TGCGCCAGCAGCCAAGAGCGGGGGAGGATCGCTACGCAGTATTTT. This codes for CASSQERGRIATQYF.

This chain connects TRBV5-1 to TRBJ2-2, with a possible D match to TRBD1 (7 bases). Germline-derived CDR1 and CDR2 are SGHRS and YFSETQ. The CDR3 runs to 15 residues. The V gene lost 4 bases and the J gene lost 0 bases, with 10 bases spanning the gap. The CDR3 loop is CASSQGGANTGELFF. The CDR3 region has the DNA TGCGCCAGCAGCCAGGGGGGTGCGAACACCGGGGAGCTGTTTTTT.

For the CDR3, the DNA is TGTGCCGGGGGACCGCTGCTGCAAGAGACCCAGTACTTC. Protein sequence: CAGGPLLQETQYF. The chain employs TRBV2 and TRBJ2-5, with D possibly being TRBD1 or TRBD2 (5 bases each). CDR3 length: 13 residues. Trimming shortened V by 11 bases and J by 2 bases, and 15 bases separated the two germline ends. CDR1 and CDR2 (germline): SNHLY, FYNNEI.

The chain uses TRBV12-3 or TRBV12-4 and TRBJ2-2; TRBD1 matches 7 bases. V shed 5 bases and J 6 bases; nucleotides not matched to a gene: 3. The CDR3 is 13 amino acids. The CDR3 loop reads CASSLQGPGELFF. CDR3 coding DNA: TGTGCCAGCAGTCTACAGGGGCCCGGGGAGCTGTTTTTT.

The chain joins TRBV28 to TRBJ1-1; D is unresolved. Deletions cut 5 bases from V and 5 bases from J, with 6 bases between. Germline loops: CDR1 MDHEN, CDR2 SYDVKM. The CDR3 runs 11 residues. The CDR3 DNA reads as TGTGCCAGCAGTCAAAGGACTGAAGCTTTCTTT. Translated, it gives CASSQRTEAFF. The full variable domain, with the rest looked up from reference TRBV28 and TRBJ1-1, is DVKVTQSSRYLVKRTGEKVFLECVQDMDHENMFWYRQDPGLGLRLIYFSYDVKMKEKGDIPEGYSVSREKKERFSLILESASTNQTSMYLCASSQRTEAFFGQGTRLTVV.

This rearrangement joins TRBV6-5 to TRBJ2-1; D is undetermined. This CDR3 comprises 14 residues. Germline V CDR1 and CDR2: MNHEY, SVGAGI. With 7 bases removed from V and 0 bases from J, the gap between germline ends came to 10 bases. The CDR3 bases are TGTGCCAGCACCGCTCTTAGCTCCTACAATGAGCAGTTCTTC. Its translation: CASTALSSYNEQFF.

The chain links TRBV18 to TRBJ1-2, with 7 nucleotides matching TRBD1. The germline CDR1 and CDR2 sequences are KGHSH and LQKENI. V shed 5 bases, J shed 6 bases, and the junction held 15 bases outside the gene matches. The CDR3 contains 16 residues. The CDR3 is CASSSTPQGLLDGYTF. The CDR3, as DNA: TGTGCCAGCTCATCAACCCCACAGGGGTTATTGGATGGCTACACCTTC. Drawing the rest from reference TRBV18 and TRBJ1-2, the complete variable domain is NAGVMQNPRHLVRRRGQEARLRCSPMKGHSHVYWYRQLPEEGLKFMVYLQKENIIDESGMPKERFSAEFPKEGPSILRIQQVVRGDSAAYFCASSSTPQGLLDGYTFGSGTRLTVV.

This rearrangement joins TRBV7-2 to TRBJ1-2; 9 bases fit TRBD1. The V and J ends lost 1 base and 3 bases, in that order; junction bases with no gene match: 3. This CDR3 spans 15 amino acids. CDR1 SGHTA and CDR2 FQGNSA come from the germline V gene. CDR3 DNA sequence: TGTGCCAGCAGCTTAGGGGGGGACAGGGACTATGGCTACACCTTC. Protein sequence: CASSLGGDRDYGYTF.

The chain couples TRBV4-2 to TRBJ1-5; D is ambiguous. Trimming took off 0 bases at V and 0 bases at J, with 0 bases between the two ends. Germline CDR1 LGHNA, CDR2 YNFKEQ. The CDR3 extends over 13 amino acids. CDR3 DNA: TGTGCCAGCAGCCAAGATAGCAATCAGCCCCAGCATTTT. This encodes CASSQDSNQPQHF.

The chain recombines TRBV3-1 (or the pseudogene TRBV3-2) with TRBJ2-3; the match to TRBD2 covers 10 bases. This CDR3 comprises 15 residues. After removal of 3 bases from V and 4 bases from J, the junction contained 4 bases not matched to a gene. Germline V gives CDR1 LGHDT, CDR2 YNNKEL (reference sequence). CDR3 in DNA: TGTGCCAGCAGCCATATAGCGGGGGGCCCAGATACGCAGTATTTT. It yields the protein CASSHIAGGPDTQYF.

In its sample, this clone was seen a few times. The CDR3 sequence is CASSPGQGSSSYNSPLHF. CDR3 DNA sequence: TGTGCCAGCTCACCAGGACAGGGGTCCTCCTCCTATAATTCACCCCTCCACTTT. The chain couples TRBV18 to TRBJ1-6; 9 positions match TRBD1. Germline V gene data show CDR1 as KGHSH and CDR2 as LQKENI. Trimming removed 2 bases from V and 0 bases from J; junction bases left unmatched: 5. The CDR3 is 18 amino acids.

The chain uses TRBV21-1 and TRBJ2-2; the table assigns TRBD1, which was not confirmed against the DNA. TRBV21-1 is reported as a pseudogene. The CDR3 consists of 16 residues. CDR3 sequence (DNA): TGTGCCAGCAGCCTCGCCTTACAGGGGCGGACCGGGGAGCTGTTTTTT. Translating gives CASSLALQGRTGELFF.

In its sample, this clone was seen once. The chain is built from TRBV10-2 and TRBJ1-5, with D tentatively TRBD1 (5 bases). From germline, CDR1 is WSHSY and CDR2 SAAADI. This CDR3 region has 15 residues. The V and J ends lost 0 bases and 5 bases respectively, with 11 bases between them. CDR3 loop: CASSESGGEDQPQHF. The CDR3 DNA is TGCGCCAGCAGTGAGTCAGGAGGGGAAGATCAGCCCCAGCATTTT.

The V and J genes are TRBV28 and TRBJ2-7; D gene unclear. CDR3 length: 12 residues. Germline-derived CDR1 and CDR2 are MDHEN and SYDVKM. V lost 7 bases, J lost 4 bases, and 11 bases lay in between. In DNA form, the CDR3 reads TGTGCCAGCACCCCGACCCGGTACGAGCAGTACTTC. As protein: CASTPTRYEQYF.

The chain has TRBV6-5 and TRBJ2-5, with D possibly being TRBD1 or TRBD2 (5 bases each). The germline gives CDR1 MNHEY, CDR2 SVGAGI. This CDR3 spans 16 amino acids. Trimming took 2 bases from V and 1 from J, leaving 14 bases between them. CDR3 region: CASSYGPGAGQETQYF. The CDR3 DNA reads as TGTGCCAGCAGTTACGGGCCCGGGGCGGGCCAAGAGACCCAGTACTTC.